A selection of T cell receptor beta chains follows, all from one sample in a study of cytomegalovirus exposure and HLA in healthy donors. Sequencing used immunoSEQ multiplex PCR; TCRdb keeps in-frame clones, though not all of them. Among approximately 120,000 clones listed, about 85% were seen once. The sequenced material came from PBMCs. The receptors were gathered from a man aged 18 to 29 in good health and CMV-seropositive. Both conserved end residues are part of each CDR3. The D gene is left open where the match is weak. Size tells how often a clone was seen (once, few, many) or the class of an expanded clone, and some rows leave it out.

TRBD1,-,TRBJ2-7,TRBV7-9,TGTGCCAGCAGCAGCGACAGGGGACCGCAGTACTTC,CASSSDRGPQYF
TRBD1,-,TRBJ2-7,TRBV7-6,TGTGCCAGCAGCTTGGCAGGGGGATCCGACGAGCAGTACTTC,CASSLAGGSDEQYF
-,-,TRBJ1-1,TRBV5-6,TGTGCCAGCAGCTCCCCAAATGAGGGCATGAACACTGAAGCTTTCTTT,CASSSPNEGMNTEAFF
-,-,TRBJ2-1,TRBV7-8,TGTGCCAGCAGTTTAGCCGGACAGTTCAATGAGCAGTTCTTC,CASSLAGQFNEQFF
TRBD1,once,TRBJ2-4,TRBV5-1,TGCGCCAGCAGCTTGACCCAGGGGGAAAACATTCAGTACTTC,CASSLTQGENIQYF
-,-,TRBJ2-4,TRBV19,TGTGCCAGTAGTATTGTAAGCTCAGGAAAGAACATTCAGTACTTC,CASSIVSSGKNIQYF
-,-,TRBJ2-1,TRBV7-6,TGTGCCAGCAGCTCCCCGGGACTTCACAATGAGCAGTTCTTC,CASSSPGLHNEQFF
TRBD2,-,TRBJ2-1,TRBV19,TGTGCCAGTAGTATATCGGCTAGCGGGGGAAGGGAGCAGTTCTTC,CASSISASGGREQFF
-,few,TRBJ2-1,TRBV5-8,TGTGCCAGCAGCTTGGTTGGGCGCCCAAGCAATGAGCAGTTCTTC,CASSLVGRPSNEQFF
-,-,TRBJ1-2,TRBV5-4,TGTGCCGGACGAAGGGACAATAACTATGGCTACACCTTC,CAGRRDNNYGYTF
-,few,TRBJ2-7,TRBV30,TGTGCCTGGAGTTCTGGCAGGGTGAACTACGAGCAGTACTTC,CAWSSGRVNYEQYF
TRBD2,-,TRBJ2-1,TRBV7-2,TGTGCCAGCAGCTTCTACGGGGGGACCTACAATGAGCAGTTCTTC,CASSFYGGTYNEQFF
TRBD1,-,TRBJ1-6,TRBV6-5,TGTGCCAGCAGCCCATGGGACAGGAAAAATTCACCCCTCCACTTT,CASSPWDRKNSPLHF
-,-,TRBJ1-5,TRBV10-3,TGTGCCATCAGTGAGTCAGAGGCGAGAGCATGGCATTTT,CAISESEARAWHF
-,-,TRBJ1-4,TRBV6-6,TGTGCCAGCAGTTACACCCAGTATATTAATGAAAAACTGTTTTTT,CASSYTQYINEKLFF
-,-,TRBJ2-1,TRBV28,TGTGCCAGCAGTCCCCCCGCGACGCTCGGGTATGAGCAGTTCTTC,CASSPPATLGYEQFF
-,-,TRBJ2-7,TRBV5-1,TGCGCCAGCAGCTCCACAGGGCTAATGTCCTACGAGCAGTACTTC,CASSSTGLMSYEQYF
TRBD2,-,TRBJ2-4,TRBV9,TGTGCCAGCAGCGGCGACGGGACTAGCGGGGGCTCAGCCAAAAACATTCAGTACTTC,CASSGDGTSGGSAKNIQYF
-,once,TRBJ1-2,TRBV27,TGTGCCAGCAGTTTAAGGTTCGGGGGAGGCTACACCTTC,CASSLRFGGGYTF
-,-,TRBJ2-1,TRBV9,TGTGCCAGCAGCGCCCAGCCGGGAAACGTAAAAGCGGGCTGGCTCAATGAGCAGTTCTTC,CASSAQPGNVKAGWLNEQFF
-,-,TRBJ1-2,TRBV29-1,TGCAGCGTTGCAGAGAGCTATGGCTACACCTTC,CSVAESYGYTF
TRBD2,-,TRBJ2-7,TRBV7-2,TGTGCCAGCAGCTCTGTAGCGGGATCCTTTTACGAGCAGTACTTC,CASSSVAGSFYEQYF
-,-,TRBJ1-1,TRBV19,TGTGCCAGTAGTATTTATGGTAGTGTGAACACTGAAGCTTTCTTT,CASSIYGSVNTEAFF
-,-,TRBJ2-1,TRBV25-1,TGTGCCAGCAGTGAATCTCATACAGGGTACAATGAGCAGTTCTTC,CASSESHTGYNEQFF
-,-,TRBJ2-1,TRBV7-8,TGTGCCAGCAGCTTAGCGTCTTCCAATGAGCAGTTCTTC,CASSLASSNEQFF
TRBD2,-,TRBJ2-3,TRBV29-1,TGCAGCGTTGAAGGATCGACTAGCGGGAAGTACACAGATACGCAGTATTTT,CSVEGSTSGKYTDTQYF
TRBD2,-,TRBJ2-5,TRBV14,TGTGCCAGCAGCCAAACTGTACTAGCGGGAGATCGGGATCAAGAGACCCAGTACTTC,CASSQTVLAGDRDQETQYF
-,few,TRBJ1-4,TRBV5-1,TGCGCCAGCAGCAAAGGGAGTTCCACTAATGAAAAACTGTTTTTT,CASSKGSSTNEKLFF
TRBD1,-,TRBJ2-3,TRBV7-8,TGTGCCAGCAGCCGCGGACAGGGACGCACAGATACGCAGTATTTT,CASSRGQGRTDTQYF
TRBD2,-,TRBJ2-5,TRBV27,TGTGCCAGCAGGACTTTAAGCGGGGGGCAAGAGACCCAGTACTTC,CASRTLSGGQETQYF
-,-,TRBJ1-2,TRBV19,TGTGCCAGTAGTATTCGGGACAACAACTATGGCTACACCTTC,CASSIRDNNYGYTF
TRBD1,-,TRBJ1-2,TRBV27,TGTGCCAGCAGAATACCAATTAAACCGGACAGGAACTATGGCTACACCTTC,CASRIPIKPDRNYGYTF
TRBD1,once,TRBJ2-5,TRBV5-1,TGCGCCAGCAGGCCCGACAGGGTGGGAGAGACCCAGTACTTC,CASRPDRVGETQYF
-,-,TRBJ2-1,TRBV10-3,TGTGCCATCAGTGAGTCGAACAGGGCGAAGAATGAGCAGTTCTTC,CAISESNRAKNEQFF
-,-,TRBJ2-7,TRBV2,TGTGCCAGCAGTATTCCGGGGAGCGGCGTCACCTACGAGCAGTACTTC,CASSIPGSGVTYEQYF
-,-,TRBJ2-5,TRBV5-4,TGTGCCAGCACGGACATCCTGGAGACCCAGTACTTC,CASTDILETQYF
-,-,TRBJ1-2,TRBV6-6,TGTGCCAGCAGTGCGGCGGGTTCCTATGGCTACACCTTC,CASSAAGSYGYTF
TRBD2,-,TRBJ2-5,TRBV5-4,TGTGCCAGCAGCTCCCCCCGGACTAGCGGCCAAGAGACCCAGTACTTC,CASSSPRTSGQETQYF
-,-,TRBJ1-5,TRBV6-1,TGTGCCAGCAACAGAATAAGCAATCAGCCCCAGCATTTT,CASNRISNQPQHF
TRBD2,few,TRBJ2-5,TRBV9,TGTGCCAGCAGCGTAGCGCCTAGCGGGAGTCTCGCGAAAGAGACCCAGTACTTC,CASSVAPSGSLAKETQYF
TRBD1,-,TRBJ2-3,TRBV30,TGTGCCTGGAGGGCGAGGGACAGGGGCAGCACAGATACGCAGTATTTT,CAWRARDRGSTDTQYF
-,-,TRBJ1-2,TRBV7-2,TGTGCCAGCAGCTTAGGTTCTCGTCAGGGGCTAGGCTACACCTTC,CASSLGSRQGLGYTF
-,-,TRBJ2-1,TRBV9,TGTGCCAGCAGCGTACAGCGGAACAACAATGAGCAGTTCTTC,CASSVQRNNNEQFF
-,few,TRBJ2-1,TRBV6-4,TGTGCCAGCAGTCTCGCTGCGGGGGCGAGTAATGAGCAGTTCTTC,CASSLAAGASNEQFF
TRBD1,-,TRBJ2-3,TRBV2,TGTGCCAGCAGTGAACCAGGGGGTAGCACAGATACGCAGTATTTT,CASSEPGGSTDTQYF
TRBD1,-,TRBJ2-7,TRBV7-2,TGTGCCAGCAGCAGTCAGGGGGCATCCTACGAGCAGTACTTC,CASSSQGASYEQYF
-,-,TRBJ1-2,TRBV7-8,TGTGCCAGCAGCTTAAGCAATCTCGGGGGAAACTATGGCTACACCTTC,CASSLSNLGGNYGYTF
TRBD2,-,TRBJ2-3,TRBV10-3,TGTGCCATCAGTGCACGGACTAGCTCTAACACAGATACGCAGTATTTT,CAISARTSSNTDTQYF
-,-,TRBJ2-1,TRBV28,TGTGCCAGCAGTTCCCCCAGCGAACTCTCATACAATGAGCAGTTCTTC,CASSSPSELSYNEQFF
-,-,TRBJ2-7,TRBV7-9,TGTGCCAGCAGCTTATATTTGGGCAGGGGAGACTCCGAGCAGTACTTC,CASSLYLGRGDSEQYF
-,-,TRBJ2-3,TRBV5-1,TGCGCCAGCAGCCTGCGGGGGCTAGGAACAGATACGCAGTATTTT,CASSLRGLGTDTQYF
-,once,TRBJ2-5,TRBV19,TGTGCCAGTAGTATGCTTCAGGGCCCCCGGGAGACCCAGTACTTC,CASSMLQGPRETQYF
-,-,TRBJ2-7,TRBV11-2,TGTGCCAGCAGCTTAAACAGTGCCTACGAGCAGTACTTC,CASSLNSAYEQYF
-,-,TRBJ2-1,TRBV5-1,TGCGCCAGCAGCTCCCTAGCACCCACCTACAATGAGCAGTTCTTC,CASSSLAPTYNEQFF